This T cell receptor beta chain was recorded in a study of ipilimumab plus nivolumab after autologous stem cell transplantation. Germline CDR1 and CDR2: LNHDA and SQIVND (reference sequence). The CDR3 sequence is 18 residues long. V was clipped by 2 bases and J by 1 base, with 20 bases between them. Sequenced by immunoSEQ multiplex PCR; TCRdb stores in-frame clones only, minus some. The data hold roughly 20,000 clones, with 70% to 80% observed a single time. This clonotype was sampled from a male donor with diffuse large B-cell lymphoma. The sample consisted of PBMCs, taken in a trial of ipilimumab plus nivolumab as post-transplant consolidation. V is TRBV19 and J is TRBJ1-1; D remains unclear. DNA for the CDR3: TGTGCCAGTAGTATATCACCGATGGACGGTTCTGGGAACACTGAAGCTTTCTTT. It codes for CASSISPMDGSGNTEAFF.